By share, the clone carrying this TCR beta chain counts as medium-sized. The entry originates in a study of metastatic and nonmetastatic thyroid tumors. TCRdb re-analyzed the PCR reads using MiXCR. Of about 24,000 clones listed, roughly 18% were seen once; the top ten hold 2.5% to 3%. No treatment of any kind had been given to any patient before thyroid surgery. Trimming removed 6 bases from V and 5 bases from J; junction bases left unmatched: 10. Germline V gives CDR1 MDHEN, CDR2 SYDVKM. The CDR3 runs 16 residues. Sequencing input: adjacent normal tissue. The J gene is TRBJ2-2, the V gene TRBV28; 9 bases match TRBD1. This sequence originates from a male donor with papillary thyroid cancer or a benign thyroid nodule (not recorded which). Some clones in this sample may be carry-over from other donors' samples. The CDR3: CASSHTGTGYTGELFF. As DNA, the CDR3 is TGTGCCAGCAGCCATACCGGGACAGGGTATACCGGGGAGCTGTTTTTT.